These 9 T cell receptor beta chains share one sample of origin, sequenced in a study of regulatory T cells in long-lasting Graves disease. The time point here: newly diagnosed GD, antithyroid drugs for less than 3 months. PBMC RNA served as the TCR library source. iRepertoire HTBI primers and Arm-PCR of CDR3 regions built TCR beta libraries. In TCRdb, the multiplex PCR reads were re-called with MiXCR into one record per CDR3 protein. The sample records around 250,000 distinct CDR3 sequences, about 19% being singletons. The sequences come from peripheral blood mononuclear cells (PBMCs), collected at new diagnosis, from a patient treated with antithyroid drugs. The receptors were sampled from a female donor with Graves disease.

The chain has TRBV9 and TRBJ2-7; possible D gene TRBD1, 6 bases. Germline-derived CDR1 and CDR2 are SGDLS and YYNGEE. The V end lost 3 bases, the J end lost 3 bases, and 16 bases lay between the germline ends. This CDR3 comprises 15 residues. CDR3 region: CASSAQGQGHYEQYF. CDR3 in DNA: TGTGCCAGCAGCGCCCAGGGGCAGGGGCACTACGAGCAGTACTTC.

This clonotype showed up many times. V usage is TRBV20-1 and J usage is TRBJ2-7, with D possibly matching TRBD1 (6 bases). With 3 bases removed from V and 3 bases from J, the gap between germline ends came to 12 bases. Germline V lookup: CDR1 DFQATT, CDR2 SNEGSKA (reference sequence). The CDR3 totals 13 residues. CDR3 sequence: CSASGTPDYEQYF. CDR3 DNA sequence: TGCAGTGCTAGCGGGACACCTGACTACGAGCAGTACTTC.

For this clonotype: A read error may be the cause here, since a much bigger clone is one base away. Here the CDR3 reads CASSRKDRGGKQYF. The CDR3 DNA sequence: TGTGCCAGCAGCCGGAAGGACAGGGGAGGCAAGCAGTACTTC. This chain uses TRBV4-2 with TRBJ2-7, with 9 positions matching TRBD1. This CDR3 spans 14 amino acids. Germline CDR1 and CDR2: LGHNA and YNFKEQ. Trimming removed 4 bases from V and 8 bases from J; junction bases left unmatched: 9.

The chain joins TRBV3-1 to TRBJ1-2; D is unresolved. The CDR3 is 15 amino acids. The germline V gene has CDR1 LGHDT and CDR2 YNNKEL (reference sequence). The germline V and J ends were trimmed by 4 bases and 8 bases, with 20 bases remaining between them. CDR3 nucleotides: TGTGCCAGCAGCCTGGCCCAAGGGTCTCGGGGAGGCTACACCTTC. Protein: CASSLAQGSRGGYTF.

This clonotype was seen at least ten times. This chain links TRBV20-1 with TRBJ2-3; the match to TRBD2 covers 7 bases. Trimming cost V 4 bases and J 0 bases; bases outside gene matches: 4. The germline CDR1 and CDR2 sequences are DFQATT and SNEGSKA (reference sequence). This CDR3 is built from 14 residues. CDR3 in amino acids: CSANLAVSTDTQYF. The CDR3 bases are TGCAGTGCTAATCTAGCGGTTAGCACAGATACGCAGTATTTT.

This clonotype has at least ten counts. The chain employs TRBV5-1 and TRBJ2-1, with 7 nucleotides matching TRBD1. CDR1 SGHRS and CDR2 YFSETQ come from the germline V gene. V dropped 0 bases and J dropped 6; count of bases not matched to a gene: 9. The CDR3 totals 16 residues. This chain's CDR3 is CASSLGGGTVVNEQFF. The CDR3 DNA is TGCGCCAGCAGCTTGGGGGGTGGGACAGTTGTCAATGAGCAGTTCTTC.

The gene calls are TRBV19 and TRBJ1-5; D is unclear. Trimming left V 7 bases short and J 5 bases short, with 15 bases between. Germline loops: CDR1 LNHDA, CDR2 SQIVND (reference sequence). This CDR3 has 14 amino acids. CDR3 region: CASNERVVDQPQHF. In nucleotides, the CDR3 is TGTGCCAGTAACGAGAGAGTCGTGGATCAGCCCCAGCATTTT.

This clonotype was counted between two and nine times. The chain couples TRBV24-1 to TRBJ2-7; possibly TRBD1 for D (5 bases). V shed 4 bases and J shed 2 bases, with 8 bases lying between them. This CDR3 region has 13 residues. In germline, CDR1 is KGHDR, CDR2 SFDVKD. The CDR3 nucleotides are TGTGCCACCAGTGAAGCAGGGCCCTACGAGCAGTACTTC. The encoded protein is CATSEAGPYEQYF.

This clonotype was recorded many times. This chain links TRBV7-2 with TRBJ2-1; D is uncertain. CDR1 is SGHTA, CDR2 FQGNSA, per germline. The germline V and J ends were trimmed by 4 bases and 7 bases, with 14 bases remaining between them. The CDR3 has 14 residues. The CDR3 reads CASSSTVSKNEQFF. The CDR3 coding sequence is TGTGCCAGCAGCTCTACCGTTTCTAAGAATGAGCAGTTCTTC.